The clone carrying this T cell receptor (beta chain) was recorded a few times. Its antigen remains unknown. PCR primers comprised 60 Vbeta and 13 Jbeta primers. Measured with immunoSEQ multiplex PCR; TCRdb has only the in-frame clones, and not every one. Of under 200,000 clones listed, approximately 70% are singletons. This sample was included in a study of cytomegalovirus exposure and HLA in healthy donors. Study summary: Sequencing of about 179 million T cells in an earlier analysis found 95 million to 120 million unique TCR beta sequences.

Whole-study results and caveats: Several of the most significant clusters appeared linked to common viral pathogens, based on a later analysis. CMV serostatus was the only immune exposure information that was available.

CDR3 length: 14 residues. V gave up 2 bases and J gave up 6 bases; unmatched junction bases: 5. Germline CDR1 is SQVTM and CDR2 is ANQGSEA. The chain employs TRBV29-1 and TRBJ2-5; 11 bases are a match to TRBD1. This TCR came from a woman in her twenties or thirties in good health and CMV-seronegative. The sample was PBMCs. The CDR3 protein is CSVELGTGGKTQYF. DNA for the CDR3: TGCAGCGTTGAACTCGGGACAGGGGGGAAGACCCAGTACTTC.